This is a list of T cell receptor beta chains from one sample in a study of shared clonotypes between healthy human individuals. Produced via immunoSEQ multiplex PCR; TCRdb's table is partial and in-frame only. The sample lists over a million clones; 75% to 80% were seen once. Sequencing was carried out using memory CD4+ T cells from PBMCs. These receptors were obtained from a man younger than 30 in good health. Some clones in this sample may be carry-over from other donors' samples. The CDR3 runs from the conserved cysteine through the conserved F or W. The order of the fields is CDR3 length, D gene, clone size, J gene, V gene, CDR3 DNA, CDR3 protein. The D gene is left open where the match is weak. Size is omitted from some rows. Given values are once, few, many or a class for expanded clones.

CDR3 length: 14; D gene: -; clone size: -; J gene: TRBJ2-4; V gene: TRBV2; CDR3 DNA: TGTGCCAGCAGTGAAAGGCTAGCCAAAAACATTCAGTACTTC; CDR3 protein: CASSERLAKNIQYF
CDR3 length: 15; D gene: -; clone size: once; J gene: TRBJ2-5; V gene: TRBV5-4; CDR3 DNA: TGTGCCAGCAGCCATGGCTCCAGGGACGAAGAGACCCAGTACTTC; CDR3 protein: CASSHGSRDEETQYF
CDR3 length: 13; D gene: TRBD2; clone size: -; J gene: TRBJ2-7; V gene: TRBV15; CDR3 DNA: TGTGCCACCAGCTTCAGCGGGGGTTACGAGCAGTACTTC; CDR3 protein: CATSFSGGYEQYF
CDR3 length: 14; D gene: TRBD1; clone size: -; J gene: TRBJ1-1; V gene: TRBV27; CDR3 DNA: TGTGCCAGCAGTTTGACAGGGTTGTTCACTGAAGCTTTCTTT; CDR3 protein: CASSLTGLFTEAFF
CDR3 length: 14; D gene: -; clone size: -; J gene: TRBJ2-7; V gene: TRBV2; CDR3 DNA: TGTGCCAGCAGCGCCAGGCTGGGGGTCTACGAGCAGTACTTC; CDR3 protein: CASSARLGVYEQYF
CDR3 length: 15; D gene: -; clone size: few; J gene: TRBJ2-1; V gene: TRBV12-1; CDR3 DNA: TGTGCCAGCAGCTTATGGACTAGCGGGAGTCCTGAGCAGTTCTTC; CDR3 protein: CASSLWTSGSPEQFF
CDR3 length: 16; D gene: -; clone size: -; J gene: TRBJ2-5; V gene: TRBV18; CDR3 DNA: TGTGCCAGCTCACCGCCGGGGGGCTTCGTCCAAGAGACCCAGTACTTC; CDR3 protein: CASSPPGGFVQETQYF
CDR3 length: 10; D gene: -; clone size: -; J gene: TRBJ1-2; V gene: TRBV20-1; CDR3 DNA: TGCAGTGCTAGACTAGTGGGCTACACCTTC; CDR3 protein: CSARLVGYTF
CDR3 length: 14; D gene: -; clone size: -; J gene: TRBJ2-5; V gene: TRBV5-1; CDR3 DNA: TGCGCCAGCAGCTTGGAGGCAGTACAAGAGACCCAGTACTTC; CDR3 protein: CASSLEAVQETQYF
CDR3 length: 14; D gene: TRBD1; clone size: -; J gene: TRBJ1-2; V gene: TRBV5-1; CDR3 DNA: TGCGCCAGCAGCGAGGAAGGACAGGCGCGGGGCTACACCTTC; CDR3 protein: CASSEEGQARGYTF
CDR3 length: 14; D gene: -; clone size: once; J gene: TRBJ2-7; V gene: TRBV28; CDR3 DNA: TGTGCCACCGGGTTGTACGGACGCCGGTACGAGCAGTACTTC; CDR3 protein: CATGLYGRRYEQYF
CDR3 length: 16; D gene: TRBD1; clone size: -; J gene: TRBJ2-2; V gene: TRBV19; CDR3 DNA: TGTGCCAGTAGTAAACCGGGACAGGGGTACACCGGGGAGCTGTTTTTT; CDR3 protein: CASSKPGQGYTGELFF
CDR3 length: 15; D gene: TRBD2; clone size: -; J gene: TRBJ2-7; V gene: TRBV2; CDR3 DNA: TGTGCCAGCAGGACGACTAGCGGGAGTTTGGGGGAGCAGTACTTC; CDR3 protein: CASRTTSGSLGEQYF
CDR3 length: 14; D gene: -; clone size: few; J gene: TRBJ1-3; V gene: TRBV6-1; CDR3 DNA: TGTGCCAGCAGTGCGGGTTACGAGGGAAACACCATATATTTT; CDR3 protein: CASSAGYEGNTIYF
CDR3 length: 11; D gene: -; clone size: -; J gene: TRBJ2-7; V gene: TRBV29-1; CDR3 DNA: TGCAGCGCCTACGGATTTGGGGAGCAGTACTTC; CDR3 protein: CSAYGFGEQYF
CDR3 length: 15; D gene: TRBD1; clone size: -; J gene: TRBJ2-7; V gene: TRBV6-6; CDR3 DNA: TGTGCCAGCAGCAGTTCGGGACAGGGCTTTTACCGGCAGTACTTC; CDR3 protein: CASSSSGQGFYRQYF
CDR3 length: 13; D gene: -; clone size: few; J gene: TRBJ1-1; V gene: TRBV29-1; CDR3 DNA: TGCAGCGTCGGGAATGGGGGGCCCTCTGAAGCTTTCTTT; CDR3 protein: CSVGNGGPSEAFF
CDR3 length: 13; D gene: -; clone size: -; J gene: TRBJ1-5; V gene: TRBV28; CDR3 DNA: TGTGCCAGCGGGCTCGGGCGGTTGCAGCCCCAGCATTTT; CDR3 protein: CASGLGRLQPQHF
CDR3 length: 16; D gene: -; clone size: -; J gene: TRBJ1-5; V gene: TRBV6-1; CDR3 DNA: TGTGCCAGCAGTGGCCGGGACGGCCAAAACAATCAGCCCCAGCATTTT; CDR3 protein: CASSGRDGQNNQPQHF
CDR3 length: 16; D gene: TRBD1; clone size: -; J gene: TRBJ2-5; V gene: TRBV6-6; CDR3 DNA: TGTGCCAGCAGTACCGACAGGGGGCGAGTCCGAGAGACCCAGTACTTC; CDR3 protein: CASSTDRGRVRETQYF
CDR3 length: 15; D gene: -; clone size: -; J gene: TRBJ1-2; V gene: TRBV28; CDR3 DNA: TGTGCCAGCAGTTTATTGTCAGTCGTGGCAGATGGCTACACCTTC; CDR3 protein: CASSLLSVVADGYTF
CDR3 length: 13; D gene: TRBD1; clone size: few; J gene: TRBJ1-4; V gene: TRBV5-4; CDR3 DNA: TGTGCCAGCAGTTCCCAGGGGGGTGAAAAACTGTTTTTT; CDR3 protein: CASSSQGGEKLFF
CDR3 length: 14; D gene: -; clone size: -; J gene: TRBJ1-4; V gene: TRBV5-1; CDR3 DNA: TGCGCCAGCACCCGGGGTGGCTCTAATGAAAAACTGTTTTTT; CDR3 protein: CASTRGGSNEKLFF
CDR3 length: 14; D gene: -; clone size: -; J gene: TRBJ2-4; V gene: TRBV28; CDR3 DNA: TGTGCCAGCAGTTCCACCCGTGGGATAAACATTCAGTACTTC; CDR3 protein: CASSSTRGINIQYF
CDR3 length: 14; D gene: TRBD1; clone size: many; J gene: TRBJ2-5; V gene: TRBV6-1; CDR3 DNA: TGTGCCAGCAGGGGGGACAGGTGGCAAGAGACCCAGTACTTC; CDR3 protein: CASRGDRWQETQYF
CDR3 length: 21; D gene: -; clone size: -; J gene: TRBJ2-5; V gene: TRBV21-1; CDR3 DNA: TGTGCCAGCAGCAAAGCCAGAAAGGGTCCTACGACAGGGTGGGGACAAGAGACCCAGTACTTC; CDR3 protein: CASSKARKGPTTGWGQETQYF
CDR3 length: 14; D gene: TRBD1; clone size: -; J gene: TRBJ1-5; V gene: TRBV7-2; CDR3 DNA: TGTGCCAGCAGCACGGACAGGGGGCGGCAGCCCCAGCATTTT; CDR3 protein: CASSTDRGRQPQHF
CDR3 length: 13; D gene: -; clone size: -; J gene: TRBJ1-3; V gene: TRBV9; CDR3 DNA: TGTGCCAGCAGCGTAGTCGGTGGAAACACCATATATTTT; CDR3 protein: CASSVVGGNTIYF
CDR3 length: 16; D gene: -; clone size: -; J gene: TRBJ2-3; V gene: TRBV30; CDR3 DNA: TGTGCCTGGAGTAGGACCGGGACTGCAAGCACAGATACGCAGTATTTT; CDR3 protein: CAWSRTGTASTDTQYF
CDR3 length: 14; D gene: -; clone size: -; J gene: TRBJ2-7; V gene: TRBV4-3; CDR3 DNA: TGCGCCAGCAGCCAAGGGCGGCGAACCTACGAGCAGTACTTC; CDR3 protein: CASSQGRRTYEQYF
CDR3 length: 16; D gene: -; clone size: -; J gene: TRBJ1-1; V gene: TRBV27; CDR3 DNA: TGTGCCAGCAGTTTTATAATAGCGATGGCGGACACTGAAGCTTTCTTT; CDR3 protein: CASSFIIAMADTEAFF
CDR3 length: 14; D gene: -; clone size: -; J gene: TRBJ1-1; V gene: TRBV7-2; CDR3 DNA: TGTGCCAGCAGCCAGGACCCTGCTCGTACTGAAGCTTTCTTT; CDR3 protein: CASSQDPARTEAFF
CDR3 length: 15; D gene: TRBD2; clone size: -; J gene: TRBJ2-7; V gene: TRBV10-3; CDR3 DNA: TGTGCCATCAGTGAAGGTGGCGGGAGGGCCTACGAGCAGTACTTC; CDR3 protein: CAISEGGGRAYEQYF
CDR3 length: 13; D gene: -; clone size: many; J gene: TRBJ2-5; V gene: TRBV5-1; CDR3 DNA: TGCGCCAGCAGGTGGGCAGCACAAGAGACCCAGTACTTC; CDR3 protein: CASRWAAQETQYF
CDR3 length: 15; D gene: TRBD1; clone size: -; J gene: TRBJ2-1; V gene: TRBV6-1; CDR3 DNA: TGTGCCAGCAGCCAGGGACAGTTAGTCTACAATGAGCAGTTCTTC; CDR3 protein: CASSQGQLVYNEQFF
CDR3 length: 15; D gene: TRBD2; clone size: -; J gene: TRBJ2-1; V gene: TRBV28; CDR3 DNA: TGTGCCAGCAGCCCGAGCGGGAGCTCCTACAATGAGCAGTTCTTC; CDR3 protein: CASSPSGSSYNEQFF
CDR3 length: 15; D gene: -; clone size: -; J gene: TRBJ1-2; V gene: TRBV6-5; CDR3 DNA: TGTGCCAGCAGTTACTCCGTCTGGGGTCCCTATGGCTACACCTTC; CDR3 protein: CASSYSVWGPYGYTF
CDR3 length: 14; D gene: TRBD1; clone size: few; J gene: TRBJ2-3; V gene: TRBV15; CDR3 DNA: TGTGCCACCAGCATCGGGACAGGGACAGATACGCAGTATTTT; CDR3 protein: CATSIGTGTDTQYF
CDR3 length: 14; D gene: TRBD1; clone size: -; J gene: TRBJ2-2; V gene: TRBV7-8; CDR3 DNA: TGTGCCAGCAGCTCACGGACAGGGGACGGGGAGCTGTTTTTT; CDR3 protein: CASSSRTGDGELFF
CDR3 length: 20; D gene: -; clone size: -; J gene: TRBJ2-7; V gene: TRBV7-8; CDR3 DNA: TGTGCCAGCAGCCAGGTCTTCGGGGGTAGGGGTACCCTTGGTTCCTACGAGCAGTACTTC; CDR3 protein: CASSQVFGGRGTLGSYEQYF
CDR3 length: 13; D gene: TRBD1; clone size: -; J gene: TRBJ1-1; V gene: TRBV6-5; CDR3 DNA: TGTGCCAGCAGTCCTACAGGGGCCCCTGAAGCTTTCTTT; CDR3 protein: CASSPTGAPEAFF
CDR3 length: 12; D gene: -; clone size: once; J gene: TRBJ2-5; V gene: TRBV30; CDR3 DNA: TGTGCCTGGGGCTCAGGTGGGGAGACCCAGTACTTC; CDR3 protein: CAWGSGGETQYF
CDR3 length: 12; D gene: -; clone size: -; J gene: TRBJ1-1; V gene: TRBV29-1; CDR3 DNA: TGCAGCGTTGACAAAATGAACACTGAAGCTTTCTTT; CDR3 protein: CSVDKMNTEAFF
CDR3 length: 16; D gene: -; clone size: -; J gene: TRBJ1-2; V gene: TRBV6-1; CDR3 DNA: TGTGCCAGCAGTGAAGCCCAGGGCACCGCGGGGTATGGCTACACCTTC; CDR3 protein: CASSEAQGTAGYGYTF
CDR3 length: 14; D gene: -; clone size: few; J gene: TRBJ1-6; V gene: TRBV7-9; CDR3 DNA: TGTGCCAGCAGCGAGACAGGTTTCAATTCACCCCTCCACTTT; CDR3 protein: CASSETGFNSPLHF
CDR3 length: 14; D gene: TRBD1; clone size: -; J gene: TRBJ2-7; V gene: TRBV2; CDR3 DNA: TGTGCCAGCAGTACTTTGGGACAGGGCTACGAGCAGTACTTC; CDR3 protein: CASSTLGQGYEQYF
CDR3 length: 16; D gene: TRBD2; clone size: -; J gene: TRBJ2-7; V gene: TRBV6-5; CDR3 DNA: TGTGCCAGCAGTTCCTTTGGTAGCGGGAGACCCTACGAGCAGTACTTC; CDR3 protein: CASSSFGSGRPYEQYF
CDR3 length: 12; D gene: -; clone size: few; J gene: TRBJ2-3; V gene: TRBV2; CDR3 DNA: TGTGCCAGCAGTGTTACACCAGATACGCAGTATTTT; CDR3 protein: CASSVTPDTQYF
CDR3 length: 14; D gene: -; clone size: -; J gene: TRBJ2-5; V gene: TRBV7-8; CDR3 DNA: TGTGCCAGCAGGTCACAAAGGGCATCGGAGACCCAGTACTTC; CDR3 protein: CASRSQRASETQYF
CDR3 length: 16; D gene: -; clone size: many; J gene: TRBJ1-4; V gene: TRBV30; CDR3 DNA: TGTGCCTGCAAGACCGGGTCTTTCCGGAGTAATGAAAAACTGTTTTTT; CDR3 protein: CACKTGSFRSNEKLFF
CDR3 length: 15; D gene: -; clone size: -; J gene: TRBJ2-1; V gene: TRBV5-1; CDR3 DNA: TGCGCCAGCAGCTTGGAGGGACTCACCTACAATGAGCAGTTCTTC; CDR3 protein: CASSLEGLTYNEQFF
CDR3 length: 15; D gene: -; clone size: -; J gene: TRBJ1-4; V gene: TRBV5-1; CDR3 DNA: TGCGCCAGCAGCTTCGAGGGCGGCAAGAATGAAAAACTGTTTTTT; CDR3 protein: CASSFEGGKNEKLFF
CDR3 length: 17; D gene: -; clone size: -; J gene: TRBJ1-1; V gene: TRBV18; CDR3 DNA: TGTGCCAGCTCACCACGACGGGGGGATGGGTTGAACACTGAAGCTTTCTTT; CDR3 protein: CASSPRRGDGLNTEAFF
CDR3 length: 15; D gene: TRBD2; clone size: once; J gene: TRBJ2-1; V gene: TRBV5-1; CDR3 DNA: TGCGCCAGCAGCTCTAGCGGGAGGGCTGACAATGAGCAGTTCTTC; CDR3 protein: CASSSSGRADNEQFF
CDR3 length: 14; D gene: -; clone size: -; J gene: TRBJ2-1; V gene: TRBV5-1; CDR3 DNA: TGCGCCAGCAGCGTCGGAACGGAGTCGGGGGAGCAGTTCTTC; CDR3 protein: CASSVGTESGEQFF
CDR3 length: 14; D gene: -; clone size: -; J gene: TRBJ2-1; V gene: TRBV11-1; CDR3 DNA: TGTGCCAGCAGCAAACAGGGCGTTTCAAATGAGCAGTTCTTC; CDR3 protein: CASSKQGVSNEQFF
CDR3 length: 11; D gene: -; clone size: -; J gene: TRBJ2-5; V gene: TRBV20-1; CDR3 DNA: TGCAGCTCCGGGACGGGGGAGACCCAGTACTTC; CDR3 protein: CSSGTGETQYF
CDR3 length: 16; D gene: -; clone size: -; J gene: TRBJ2-1; V gene: TRBV5-4; CDR3 DNA: TGTGCCAGCAGCTTGGACGGCTCCCGACCCTACAATGAGCAGTTCTTC; CDR3 protein: CASSLDGSRPYNEQFF
CDR3 length: 16; D gene: TRBD1; clone size: -; J gene: TRBJ1-1; V gene: TRBV4-2; CDR3 DNA: TGTGCCAGCAGCCAAGACGAATGGACAGGGTACACTGAAGCTTTCTTT; CDR3 protein: CASSQDEWTGYTEAFF
CDR3 length: 14; D gene: -; clone size: -; J gene: TRBJ2-2; V gene: TRBV11-2; CDR3 DNA: TGTGCCAGCAGCTTAGGCCTGAACACCGGGGAGCTGTTTTTT; CDR3 protein: CASSLGLNTGELFF